This T cell receptor (beta chain) came from a study of cytomegalovirus exposure and HLA in healthy donors. Study-wide findings and caveats: Later genetic work tied a missense DCLRE1C variant to beta-chain V and J trimming. Based on reports, TCR beta sequences accurately predicted HLA-A and HLA-B alleles for most subjects. When analyzed later, the rates of TCR association showed variation by HLA locus, with DRB1 the most and HLA-C the fewest. Some V segments, TRBV6-2 and TRBV6-3 among them, were indistinguishable and were therefore excluded.

13 Jbeta primers and 60 Vbeta primers were used for the PCR. Measured with immunoSEQ multiplex PCR; TCRdb has only the in-frame clones, and not every one. The table includes 90,000 to 130,000 clones, 55% to 80% detected once. Germline V gene data show CDR1 as SGHRS and CDR2 as YFSETQ. This CDR3 region has 13 residues. The V end lost 0 bases, the J end lost 6 bases, and 10 bases lay between the germline ends. This clone has just a few counts. The antigen is unknown. The TCR originated in a woman aged 30 to 39 in good health and CMV-seronegative. V gene TRBV5-1 combines with J gene TRBJ2-7, with TRBD2 as a possible D gene (6 bases). What was sequenced was PBMCs. In DNA form, the CDR3 reads TGCGCCAGCAGCTTGGGTACCGGGGGCGAGCAGTACTTC. Translating it yields CASSLGTGGEQYF.